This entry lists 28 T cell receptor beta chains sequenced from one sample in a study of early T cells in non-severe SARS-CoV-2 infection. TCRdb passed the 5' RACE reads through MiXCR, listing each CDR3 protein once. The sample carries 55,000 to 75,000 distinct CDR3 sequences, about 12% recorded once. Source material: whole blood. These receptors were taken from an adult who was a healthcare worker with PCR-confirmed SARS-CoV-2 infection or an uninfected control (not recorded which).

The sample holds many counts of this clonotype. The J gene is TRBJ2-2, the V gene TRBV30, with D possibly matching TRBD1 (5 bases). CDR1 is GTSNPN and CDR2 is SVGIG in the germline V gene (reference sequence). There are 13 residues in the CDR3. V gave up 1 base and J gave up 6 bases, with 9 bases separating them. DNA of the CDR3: TGTGCCTGGAGTGAGGGGTATGCCGGGGAGCTGTTTTTT. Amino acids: CAWSEGYAGELFF.

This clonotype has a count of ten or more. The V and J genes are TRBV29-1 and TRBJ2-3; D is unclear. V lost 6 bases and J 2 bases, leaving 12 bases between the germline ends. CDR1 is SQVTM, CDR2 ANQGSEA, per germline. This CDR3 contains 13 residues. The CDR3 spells CSVVASSTDTQYF. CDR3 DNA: TGCAGCGTGGTCGCCAGCTCCACAGATACGCAGTATTTT.

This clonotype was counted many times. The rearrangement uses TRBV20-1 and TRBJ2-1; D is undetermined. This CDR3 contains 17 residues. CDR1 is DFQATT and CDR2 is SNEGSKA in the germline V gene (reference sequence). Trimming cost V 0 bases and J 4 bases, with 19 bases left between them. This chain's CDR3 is CSARDFRTAVKYNEQFF. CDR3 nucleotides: TGCAGTGCTAGAGATTTCCGGACCGCGGTCAAATACAATGAGCAGTTCTTC.

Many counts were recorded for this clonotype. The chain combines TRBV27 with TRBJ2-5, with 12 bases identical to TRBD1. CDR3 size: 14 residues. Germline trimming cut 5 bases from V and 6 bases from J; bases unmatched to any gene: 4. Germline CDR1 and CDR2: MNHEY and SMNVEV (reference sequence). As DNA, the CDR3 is TGTGCCAGCAGTGGGACAGGGGGCTTGAAGACCCAGTACTTC. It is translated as CASSGTGGLKTQYF.

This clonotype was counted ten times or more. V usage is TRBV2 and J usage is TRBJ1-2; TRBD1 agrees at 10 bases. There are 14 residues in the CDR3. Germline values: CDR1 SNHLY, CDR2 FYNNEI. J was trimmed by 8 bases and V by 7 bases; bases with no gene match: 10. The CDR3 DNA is TGTGCCAGCATCGGTATCGACAGGGGGCGAGGCTACACCTTC. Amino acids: CASIGIDRGRGYTF.

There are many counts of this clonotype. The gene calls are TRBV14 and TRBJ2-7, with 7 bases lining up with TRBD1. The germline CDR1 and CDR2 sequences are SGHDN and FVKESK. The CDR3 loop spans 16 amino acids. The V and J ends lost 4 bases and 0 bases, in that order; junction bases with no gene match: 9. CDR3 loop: CASSPVGTASSYEQYF. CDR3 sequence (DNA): TGTGCCAGCAGCCCTGTAGGGACAGCGAGCTCCTACGAGCAGTACTTC. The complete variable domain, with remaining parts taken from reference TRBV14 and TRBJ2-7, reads EAGVTQFPSHSVIEKGQTVTLRCDPISGHDNLYWYRRVMGKEIKFLLHFVKESKQDESGMPNNRFLAERTGGTYSTLKVQPAELEDSGVYFCASSPVGTASSYEQYFGPGTRLTVT.

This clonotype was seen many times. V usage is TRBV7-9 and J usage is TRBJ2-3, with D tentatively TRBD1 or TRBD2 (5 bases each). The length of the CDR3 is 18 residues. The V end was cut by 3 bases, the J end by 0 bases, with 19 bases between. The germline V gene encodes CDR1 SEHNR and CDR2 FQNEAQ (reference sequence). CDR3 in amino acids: CASSLEDQVGPSTDTQYF. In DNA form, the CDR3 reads TGTGCCAGCAGCTTGGAGGACCAGGTGGGGCCTAGCACAGATACGCAGTATTTT.

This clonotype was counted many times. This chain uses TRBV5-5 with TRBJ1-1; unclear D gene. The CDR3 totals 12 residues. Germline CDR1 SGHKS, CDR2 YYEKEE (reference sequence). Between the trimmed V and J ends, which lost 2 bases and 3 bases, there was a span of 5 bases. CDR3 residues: CASSFQDTEAFF. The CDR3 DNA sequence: TGTGCCAGCAGCTTCCAGGACACTGAAGCTTTCTTT.

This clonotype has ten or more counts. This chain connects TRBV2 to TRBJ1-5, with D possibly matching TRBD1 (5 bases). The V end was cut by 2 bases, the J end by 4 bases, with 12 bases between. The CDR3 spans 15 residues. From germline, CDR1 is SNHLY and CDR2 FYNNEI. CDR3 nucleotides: TGTGCCAGCAGTGAATCAGGGATGCTGAATCAGCCCCAGCATTTT. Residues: CASSESGMLNQPQHF. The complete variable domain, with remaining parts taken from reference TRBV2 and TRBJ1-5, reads EPEVTQTPSHQVTQMGQEVILRCVPISNHLYFYWYRQILGQKVEFLVSFYNNEISEKSEIFDDQFSVERPDGSNFTLKIRSTKLEDSAMYFCASSESGMLNQPQHFGDGTRLSIL.

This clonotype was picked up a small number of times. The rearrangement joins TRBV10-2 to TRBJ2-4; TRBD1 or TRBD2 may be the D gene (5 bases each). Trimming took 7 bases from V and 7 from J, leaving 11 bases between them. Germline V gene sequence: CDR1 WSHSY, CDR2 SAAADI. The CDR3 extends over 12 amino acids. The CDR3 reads CASTGTGNIQYF. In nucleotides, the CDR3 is TGCGCCAGCACCGGGACGGGGAACATTCAGTACTTC.

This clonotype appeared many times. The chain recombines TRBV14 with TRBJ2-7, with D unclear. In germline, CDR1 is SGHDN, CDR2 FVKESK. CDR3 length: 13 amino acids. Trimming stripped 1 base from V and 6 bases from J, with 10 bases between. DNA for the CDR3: TGTGCCAGCAGCCAAGGTACGCCGCTCGAGCAGTACTTC. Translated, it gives CASSQGTPLEQYF. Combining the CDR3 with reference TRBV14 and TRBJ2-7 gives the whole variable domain EAGVTQFPSHSVIEKGQTVTLRCDPISGHDNLYWYRRVMGKEIKFLLHFVKESKQDESGMPNNRFLAERTGGTYSTLKVQPAELEDSGVYFCASSQGTPLEQYFGPGTRLTVT.

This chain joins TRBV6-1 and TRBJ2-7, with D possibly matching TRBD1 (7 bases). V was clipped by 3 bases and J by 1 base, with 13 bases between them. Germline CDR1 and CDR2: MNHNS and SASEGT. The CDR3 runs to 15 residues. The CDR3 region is CASSERDSYSYEQYF. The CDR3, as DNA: TGTGCCAGCAGTGAGCGGGACAGTTATTCCTACGAGCAGTACTTC.

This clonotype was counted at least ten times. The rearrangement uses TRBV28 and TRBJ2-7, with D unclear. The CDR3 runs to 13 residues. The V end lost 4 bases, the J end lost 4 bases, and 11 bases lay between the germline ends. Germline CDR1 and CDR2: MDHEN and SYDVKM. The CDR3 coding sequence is TGTGCCAGCAGTTATCCCGTGGATTACGAGCAGTACTTC. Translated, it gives CASSYPVDYEQYF.

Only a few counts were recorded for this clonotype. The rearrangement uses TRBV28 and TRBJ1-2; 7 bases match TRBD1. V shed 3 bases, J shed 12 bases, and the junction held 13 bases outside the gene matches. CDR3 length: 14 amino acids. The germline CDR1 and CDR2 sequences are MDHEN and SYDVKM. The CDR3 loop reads CASSFPFTGTANTF. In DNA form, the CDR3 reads TGTGCCAGCAGTTTTCCCTTCACCGGGACAGCAAACACCTTC.

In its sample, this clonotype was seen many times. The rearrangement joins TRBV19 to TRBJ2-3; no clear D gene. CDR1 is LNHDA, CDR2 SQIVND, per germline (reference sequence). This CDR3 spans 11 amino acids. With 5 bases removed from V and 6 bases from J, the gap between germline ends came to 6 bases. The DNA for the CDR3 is TGTGCCAGTAGTCGGCAGGATACGCAGTATTTT. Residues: CASSRQDTQYF. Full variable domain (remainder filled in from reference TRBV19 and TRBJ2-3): DGGITQSPKYLFRKEGQNVTLSCEQNLNHDAMYWYRQDPGQGLRLIYYSQIVNDFQKGDIAEGYSVSREKKESFPLTVTSAQKNPTAFYLCASSRQDTQYFGPGTRLTVL.

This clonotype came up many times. The CDR3 DNA reads as TGCGCCAGCAGCTTGGAAGGCACCACCGGGGAGCTGTTTTTT. Amino acid sequence: CASSLEGTTGELFF. The chain links TRBV5-1 to TRBJ2-2; D remains ambiguous. The CDR3 runs to 14 residues. Germline CDR1 is SGHRS and CDR2 is YFSETQ. V was pared by 0 bases and J by 4 bases, with 7 bases between.

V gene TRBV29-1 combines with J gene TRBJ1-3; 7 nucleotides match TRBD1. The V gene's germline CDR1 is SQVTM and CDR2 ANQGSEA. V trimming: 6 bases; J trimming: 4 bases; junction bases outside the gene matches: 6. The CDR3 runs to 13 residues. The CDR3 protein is CSVATGSGNTIYF. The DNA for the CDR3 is TGCAGCGTGGCGACAGGGTCGGGAAACACCATATATTTT.

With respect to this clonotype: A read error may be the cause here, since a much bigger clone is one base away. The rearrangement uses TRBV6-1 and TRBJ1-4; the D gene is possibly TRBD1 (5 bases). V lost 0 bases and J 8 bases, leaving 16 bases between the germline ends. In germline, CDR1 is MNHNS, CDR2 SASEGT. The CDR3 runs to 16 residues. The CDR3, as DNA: TGTGCCAGCAGTGAAGCGATCCGGGGCCGAAAGGAAAAACTGTTTTTT. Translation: CASSEAIRGRKEKLFF.

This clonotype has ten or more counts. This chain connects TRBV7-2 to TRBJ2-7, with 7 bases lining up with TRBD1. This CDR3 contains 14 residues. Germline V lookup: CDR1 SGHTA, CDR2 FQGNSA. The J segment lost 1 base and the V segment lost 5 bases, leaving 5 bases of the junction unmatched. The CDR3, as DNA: TGTGCCAGCAGCCCGAGACAGGGTTCCTACGAGCAGTACTTC. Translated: CASSPRQGSYEQYF.

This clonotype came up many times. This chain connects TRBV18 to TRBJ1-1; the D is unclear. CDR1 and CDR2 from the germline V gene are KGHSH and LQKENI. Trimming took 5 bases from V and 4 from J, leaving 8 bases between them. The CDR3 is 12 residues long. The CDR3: CASSWEGTEAFF. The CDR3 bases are TGTGCCAGCTCATGGGAGGGCACTGAAGCTTTCTTT.

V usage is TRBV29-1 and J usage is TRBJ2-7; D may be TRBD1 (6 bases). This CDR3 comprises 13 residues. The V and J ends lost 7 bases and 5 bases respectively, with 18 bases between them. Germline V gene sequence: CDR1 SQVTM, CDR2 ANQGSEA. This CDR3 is CSAWGQGYNEQYF. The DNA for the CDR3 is TGCAGCGCCTGGGGGCAGGGGTACAACGAGCAGTACTTC.

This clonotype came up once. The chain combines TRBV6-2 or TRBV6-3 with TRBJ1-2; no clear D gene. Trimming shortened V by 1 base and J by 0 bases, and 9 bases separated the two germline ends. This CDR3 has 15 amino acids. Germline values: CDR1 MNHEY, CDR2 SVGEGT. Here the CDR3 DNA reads TGTGCCAGCAGTTACTTTGGCACGACTAACTATGGCTACACCTTC. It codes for CASSYFGTTNYGYTF.

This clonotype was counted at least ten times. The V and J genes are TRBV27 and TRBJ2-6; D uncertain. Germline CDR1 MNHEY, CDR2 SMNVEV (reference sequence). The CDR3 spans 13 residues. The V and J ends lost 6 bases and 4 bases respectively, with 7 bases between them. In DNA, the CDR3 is TGTGCCAGCAGCTCCATCGGGGCCAACGTCCTGACTTTC. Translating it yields CASSSIGANVLTF.

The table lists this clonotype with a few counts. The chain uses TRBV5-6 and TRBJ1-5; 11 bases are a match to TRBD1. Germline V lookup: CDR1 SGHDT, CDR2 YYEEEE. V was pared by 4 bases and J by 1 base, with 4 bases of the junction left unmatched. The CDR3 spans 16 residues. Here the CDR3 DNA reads TGTGCCAGCAGCGGACAGGGGGCGGTGAGCAATCAGCCCCAGCATTTT. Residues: CASSGQGAVSNQPQHF. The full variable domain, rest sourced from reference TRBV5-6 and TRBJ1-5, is DAGVTQSPTHLIKTRGQQVTLRCSPKSGHDTVSWYQQALGQGPQFIFQYYEEEERQRGNFPDRFSGHQFPNYSSELNVNALLLGDSALYLCASSGQGAVSNQPQHFGDGTRLSIL.

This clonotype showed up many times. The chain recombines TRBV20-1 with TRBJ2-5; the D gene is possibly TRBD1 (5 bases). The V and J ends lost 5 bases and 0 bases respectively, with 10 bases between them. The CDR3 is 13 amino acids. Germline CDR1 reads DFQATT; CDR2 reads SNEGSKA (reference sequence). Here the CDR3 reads CSARQGHQETQYF. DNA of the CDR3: TGCAGTGCTCGCCAGGGCCACCAAGAGACCCAGTACTTC.

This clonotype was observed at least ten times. CDR3 amino acids: CASSQEGTGDNTEAFF. Written as DNA, the CDR3 is TGTGCCAGCAGCCAAGAAGGGACAGGGGACAACACTGAAGCTTTCTTT. The chain has TRBV3-2 and TRBJ1-1; the table assigns TRBD1, which was not confirmed against the DNA. TRBV3-2 is a recognized pseudogene. This CDR3 is built from 16 residues.

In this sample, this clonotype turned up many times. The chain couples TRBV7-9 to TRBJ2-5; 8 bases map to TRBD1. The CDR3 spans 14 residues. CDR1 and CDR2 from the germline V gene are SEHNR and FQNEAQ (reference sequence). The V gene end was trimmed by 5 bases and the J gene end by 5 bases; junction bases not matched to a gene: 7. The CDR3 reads CASSLDRALETQYF. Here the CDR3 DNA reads TGTGCCAGCAGCCTGGACAGGGCTCTGGAGACCCAGTACTTC.

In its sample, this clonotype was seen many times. The CDR3 sequence: CASSPLAGGNTGELFF. DNA of the CDR3: TGTGCCAGCTCACCATTAGCGGGAGGGAACACCGGGGAGCTGTTTTTT. The J gene is TRBJ2-2, the V gene TRBV18; 10 bases align to TRBD2. The CDR3 has 16 residues. The germline CDR1 and CDR2 sequences are KGHSH and LQKENI. Trimming at V came to 2 bases and at J to 1 base, leaving 1 base not matched to a gene.